The next 27 T cell receptor beta chains were all read from a single sample in a study of cytomegalovirus exposure and HLA in healthy donors (dated by TCRdb to the late 2010s). The library was made by the immunoSEQ multiplex PCR assay. A mixture of 60 forward primers for TCR Vbeta segments and 13 reverse primers for TCR Jbeta segments was used in the multiplex PCR. TCRdb limited this immuneACCESS table to in-frame rearrangements with V and J called. A share of clones is missing; checked studies link under half to unresolved V genes, and the rest is unexplained. This sample holds 150,000 to 200,000 clones; about 75% were observed only once. The leading ten clones occupy around 7.7% of the sample. The sequenced material came from PBMCs. The receptors come from a woman in her thirties or forties in good health and CMV-seropositive.

This clone was counted only a few times. The chain has TRBV5-6 and TRBJ2-2; D possibly corresponds to TRBD2 (6 bases). The CDR3 has 14 residues. Germline CDR1 is SGHDT and CDR2 is YYEEEE. Between the trimmed V and J ends, which lost 4 bases and 4 bases, there was a span of 11 bases. The CDR3 spells CASSRGAGTGELFF. In DNA, the CDR3 is TGTGCCAGCAGCCGCGGGGCGGGCACCGGGGAGCTGTTTTTT.

The J gene is TRBJ1-2, the V gene TRBV10-3; D gene unclear. Trimming pared 6 bases from V and 1 base from J, leaving 12 bases between. The V gene's germline CDR1 is ENHRY and CDR2 SYGVKD. The CDR3 is 14 amino acids. The CDR3 DNA follows: TGTGCCATCAGCTTCTCCCAGGATAACTATGGCTACACCTTC. Residues: CAISFSQDNYGYTF.

On this clone: Additional DNA sequences in this sample encode the identical CDR3. V gene TRBV10-3 combines with J gene TRBJ2-7, with D perhaps matching TRBD2 (7 bases). The CDR3 is 11 amino acids. CDR1 and CDR2 (germline): ENHRY, SYGVKD. Trimming took 7 bases from V and 6 from J, leaving 10 bases between them. The CDR3 reads CAIKGEGEQYF. DNA for the CDR3: TGTGCCATCAAGGGGGAGGGCGAGCAGTACTTC.

This sequence joins TRBV7-9 and TRBJ2-5; the D is unclear. The closer fit of TRBJ2-7 to the DNA end suggests the J call may be wrong. The germline CDR1 and CDR2 sequences are SEHNR and FQNEAQ (reference sequence). This CDR3 region has 12 residues. CDR3 region: CASSPHWGEQYF. The CDR3 nucleotides are TGTGCCAGCAGCCCTCACTGGGGCGAGCAGTACTTC.

This chain links TRBV18 with TRBJ2-7; the match to TRBD2 covers 10 bases. V lost 3 bases and J lost 2; bases outside the gene matches: 10. The CDR3 is 17 residues long. Germline CDR1 and CDR2: KGHSH and LQKENI. The CDR3 is CASSPPAGGPRAYEQYF. The CDR3 DNA is TGTGCCAGCTCACCCCCAGCGGGAGGGCCCAGAGCCTACGAGCAGTACTTC.

The genes are TRBV5-1 and TRBJ1-2, with TRBD1 identical over 7 bases. Germline loops: CDR1 SGHRS, CDR2 YFSETQ. The CDR3 runs 13 residues. With V trimmed by 4 bases and J by 4 bases, 4 bases remained unmatched. The CDR3 bases are TGCGCCAGCAGCCCAGGGACAGTCTATGGCTACACCTTC. Protein: CASSPGTVYGYTF.

This clone was observed a few times. The rearrangement links TRBV7-2 to TRBJ2-7, with 7 bases aligning to TRBD2. The length of the CDR3 is 13 residues. Germline CDR1 is SGHTA and CDR2 is FQGNSA. The V gene end was trimmed by 11 bases and the J gene end by 4 bases; junction bases not matched to a gene: 11. As DNA, the CDR3 is TGTGCCGGCTCGGCGGGACTACCTTACGAGCAGTACTTC. It translates to CAGSAGLPYEQYF. The variable domain in full, completed from reference TRBV7-2 and TRBJ2-7, reads GAGVSQSPSNKVTEKGKDVELRCDPISGHTALYWYRQSLGQGLEFLIYFQGNSAPDKSGLPSDRFSAERTGGSVSTLTIQRTQQEDSAVYLCAGSAGLPYEQYFGPGTRLTVT.

In this sample, this clone turned up a few times. J is TRBJ1-1 and V is TRBV30; D not certain. The CDR3 is 16 amino acids. The V end lost 0 bases, the J end lost 1 base, and 15 bases lay between the germline ends. In germline, CDR1 is GTSNPN, CDR2 SVGIG (reference sequence). In nucleotides, the CDR3 is TGTGCCTGGAGTGTATTGGAGGGAGTGGGGAACACTGAAGCTTTCTTT. Translating gives CAWSVLEGVGNTEAFF.

The chain combines TRBV2 with TRBJ1-2, with D perhaps matching TRBD1 (5 bases). Trimming stripped 3 bases from V and 7 bases from J, with 12 bases between. The CDR3 totals 13 residues. Germline V lookup: CDR1 SNHLY, CDR2 FYNNEI. CDR3 loop: CASSERQSPGYTF. The CDR3 DNA follows: TGTGCCAGCAGTGAGAGACAGTCTCCTGGCTACACCTTC. The variable domain in full, with the rest retrieved from reference TRBV2 and TRBJ1-2, is EPEVTQTPSHQVTQMGQEVILRCVPISNHLYFYWYRQILGQKVEFLVSFYNNEISEKSEIFDDQFSVERPDGSNFTLKIRSTKLEDSAMYFCASSERQSPGYTFGSGTRLTVV.

The chain is built from TRBV9 and TRBJ1-2; 10 bases are a match to TRBD1. V lost 4 bases, J lost 0 bases, and 12 bases stayed unmatched. The CDR3 extends over 18 amino acids. Germline V gives CDR1 SGDLS, CDR2 YYNGEE. In DNA, the CDR3 is TGTGCCAGCAGCACCCGACAGGGGGCGATCGATACTAACTATGGCTACACCTTC. This sequence encodes CASSTRQGAIDTNYGYTF.

The rearrangement links TRBV7-6 to TRBJ2-2; D is perhaps TRBD2 (5 bases). V dropped 5 bases and J dropped 4 bases, with 14 bases sitting between them. The CDR3 consists of 15 residues. CDR1 and CDR2 from the germline V gene are SGHVS and FNYEAQ. The DNA of the CDR3 is TGTGCCAGCAGCCCGTCGGGGATCGGCACCGGGGAGCTGTTTTTT. Translation: CASSPSGIGTGELFF.

This clone was seen a handful of times. This sequence joins TRBV7-2 and TRBJ2-1; the match to TRBD1 covers 8 bases. CDR1 is SGHTA, CDR2 FQGNSA, per germline. J gave up 7 bases and V 3 bases, and 11 bases lay outside the gene matches. This CDR3 has 16 amino acids. The CDR3 here is CASSLERTGWANEQFF. CDR3 nucleotide sequence: TGTGCCAGCAGCTTGGAGAGGACAGGGTGGGCAAATGAGCAGTTCTTC. Variable domain in full (rest from reference TRBV7-2 and TRBJ2-1): GAGVSQSPSNKVTEKGKDVELRCDPISGHTALYWYRQSLGQGLEFLIYFQGNSAPDKSGLPSDRFSAERTGGSVSTLTIQRTQQEDSAVYLCASSLERTGWANEQFFGPGTRLTVL.

The chain uses TRBV6-5 and TRBJ2-6, with unresolved D. The CDR3 is made up of 15 amino acids. Between the trimmed V and J ends, which lost 4 bases and 0 bases, there was a span of 7 bases. Germline lookup yields CDR1 MNHEY and CDR2 SVGAGI. The DNA for the CDR3 is TGTGCCAGCAGTTCCCTCCCCTCTGGGGCCAACGTCCTGACTTTC. It encodes CASSSLPSGANVLTF.

This clone appeared once. V is TRBV28 and J is TRBJ2-2, with D possibly being TRBD2 (7 bases). The CDR3 is made up of 13 amino acids. Germline assignment: CDR1 MDHEN and CDR2 SYDVKM. CDR3 amino acids: CAAGGPSPGELFF. Written as DNA, the CDR3 is TGTGCAGCCGGGGGGCCAAGCCCCGGGGAGCTGTTTTTT.

This clone was seen more than once but under ten times. The chain has TRBV6-5 and TRBJ1-2; D unresolved. CDR1 and CDR2 (germline): MNHEY, SVGAGI. With 0 bases removed from V and 6 bases from J, the gap between germline ends came to 8 bases. The CDR3 runs to 13 residues. The CDR3: CASSYSNGDGYTF. In nucleotides, the CDR3 is TGTGCCAGCAGTTACTCGAACGGAGATGGCTACACCTTC.

Turning to this clone: The CDR3 does not end in the conserved phenylalanine or tryptophan, so this is likely a read error. V and J are TRBV5-1 and TRBJ1-1; D perhaps matches TRBD1 (6 bases). The length of the CDR3 is 15 residues. Between the trimmed V and J ends, which lost 4 bases and 4 bases, there was a span of 17 bases. The V gene's germline CDR1 is SGHRS and CDR2 YFSETQ. The CDR3 coding sequence is TGCGCCAGCAGCCTGGGAGGCGGGGGGGCCACTGAAGCTTTCTCT. This gives the protein CASSLGGGGATEAFS.

This chain connects TRBV29-1 to TRBJ2-3; 7 bases map to TRBD2. CDR1 and CDR2 (germline): SQVTM, ANQGSEA. The CDR3 has 14 amino acids. V shed 4 bases and J 0 bases; nucleotides not matched to a gene: 4. CDR3 residues: CSVGVLASTDTQYF. The CDR3 DNA follows: TGCAGCGTTGGGGTACTAGCGAGCACAGATACGCAGTATTTT.

The genes are TRBV18 and TRBJ1-2; D perhaps matches TRBD1 (5 bases). Trimming shortened V by 6 bases and J by 4 bases, and 18 bases separated the two germline ends. The CDR3 spans 15 residues. CDR1 is KGHSH and CDR2 is LQKENI in the germline V gene. The CDR3 DNA follows: TGTGCCAGCTCCCCGGGGGGGGGTGTAGGCTATGGCTACACCTTC. Translating gives CASSPGGGVGYGYTF.

The chain couples TRBV6-5 to TRBJ1-6; 7 bases are shared with TRBD1. The CDR3 contains 15 residues. Germline CDR1 MNHEY, CDR2 SVGAGI. V lost 6 bases to trimming and J lost 7 bases; unmatched junction nucleotides: 9. The CDR3: CASRSRQGGNSPLHF. The CDR3 coding sequence is TGTGCCAGCAGGAGCAGACAGGGTGGGAATTCACCCCTCCACTTT.

The chain is built from TRBV4-2 and TRBJ1-2; D uncertain. This CDR3 region has 12 residues. Germline CDR1 and CDR2: LGHNA and YNFKEQ. Trimming took 4 bases from V and 5 from J, leaving 8 bases between them. The CDR3 protein is CASSRSGYGYTF. CDR3 bases: TGTGCCAGCAGCCGATCGGGATATGGCTACACCTTC.

The chain combines TRBV7-3 with TRBJ1-6, with D possibly matching TRBD1 (5 bases). Germline V CDR1 and CDR2: SGHTA, FQGTGA. The ends were cut back, 2 bases at V and 8 bases at J, with 7 bases in the middle. The CDR3 is made up of 13 amino acids. CDR3 nucleotide sequence: TGTGCCAGCAGCTTACAGGGCGATTCACCCCTCCACTTT. Protein sequence: CASSLQGDSPLHF.

The rearrangement joins TRBV19 to TRBJ2-3, with D uncertain. The germline V gene has CDR1 LNHDA and CDR2 SQIVND (reference sequence). V lost 1 base, J lost 2 bases, and 7 bases lay in between. This CDR3 has 14 residues. For the CDR3, the DNA is TGTGCCAGTAGTATAGCCGGGTTCACAGATACGCAGTATTTT. It encodes CASSIAGFTDTQYF.

The rearrangement joins TRBV19 to TRBJ2-1; the match to TRBD2 covers 7 bases. Trimming took 2 bases from V and 7 from J; bases not matched to a gene: 8. Germline V gene sequence: CDR1 LNHDA, CDR2 SQIVND (reference sequence). This CDR3 has 15 residues. The CDR3 sequence is CASSIIQRGRNEQFF. In DNA, the CDR3 is TGTGCCAGTAGTATAATCCAGCGGGGTAGGAATGAGCAGTTCTTC.

This clone occurred a few times. CDR3 sequence reads: CASSQAQGAHSGELFF. As DNA, the CDR3 is TGTGCCAGCAGCCAAGCACAGGGGGCGCACAGCGGGGAGCTGTTTTTT. This chain joins TRBV4-2 and TRBJ2-2, with 9 bases aligning to TRBD1. With V trimmed by 1 base and J by 7 bases, 7 bases remained unmatched. Germline values: CDR1 LGHNA, CDR2 YNFKEQ. There are 16 residues in the CDR3.

The V and J genes are TRBV28 and TRBJ1-2, with unresolved D. Germline V lookup: CDR1 MDHEN, CDR2 SYDVKM. Between the trimmed V and J ends, which lost 6 bases and 8 bases, there was a span of 16 bases. This CDR3 region has 13 residues. The CDR3 protein is CASSLLRIEGYTF. CDR3 DNA: TGTGCCAGCAGCCTACTACGAATTGAAGGCTACACCTTC.

This clone showed up just a few times. This chain uses TRBV11-2 with TRBJ1-1, with a possible D match to TRBD1 (6 bases). Germline assignment: CDR1 SGHAT and CDR2 FQNNGV. This CDR3 comprises 14 residues. The V end lost 5 bases, the J end lost 6 bases, and 16 bases lay between the germline ends. CDR3 DNA sequence: TGTGCCAGCAGCCCCTTGAACAGGGATTCTGAAGCTTTCTTT. Protein product: CASSPLNRDSEAFF.

This clone was recorded only once. The J gene is TRBJ1-1, the V gene TRBV27; D gene unclear. The CDR3 length is 15 residues. V lost 7 bases to trimming and J lost 5 bases, with 20 bases between them. The germline CDR1 and CDR2 sequences are MNHEY and SMNVEV (reference sequence). The CDR3 here is CASMEQPYLKTEAFF. The CDR3 DNA is TGTGCCAGCATGGAACAGCCCTACCTTAAGACTGAAGCTTTCTTT.